The 23 T cell receptor beta chains below were found in one sample sequenced in a study of T cell clonality in common variable immunodeficiency. Libraries were prepared by immunoSEQ multiplex PCR; TCRdb keeps only in-frame clonotypes and omits some of them. The sample is made up of tens of thousands of clones, none counted only once. The sequencing input was peripheral blood mononuclear cells. The receptors were sampled from a person aged 18 to 70 in good health.

This clone showed up many times. The read stops 3 residues short of the end of the CDR3; the missing end is completed from the germline J gene. The chain recombines TRBV23-1 with TRBJ2-3, with D perhaps matching TRBD1 (6 bases). TRBV23-1 is assigned to the ORF class and has an uncertain function. Deletions cut 10 bases from V and 5 bases from J, with 16 bases between. The CDR3 extends over 13 amino acids. The CDR3 bases that were read are TGCGCCAACGTACAGGGTTTGGAAGATACG. Translated: CANVQGLEDT. The whole CDR3 reads CANVQGLEDTQYF.

This clone was seen many times. Read coverage stops 3 residues before the CDR3 terminus; the germline J gene supplies the remainder. The rearrangement uses TRBV5-1 and TRBJ2-1; D gene ambiguous. This CDR3 is built from 13 residues. V lost 1 base and J 4 bases, leaving 6 bases between the germline ends. The germline V gene encodes CDR1 SGHRS and CDR2 YFSETQ. The DNA read from the CDR3 is TGCGCCAGCAGCTTGAAACAATACAATGAG. Translated, it gives CASSLKQYNE. The entire CDR3 is CASSLKQYNEQFF.

Many counts were recorded for this clone. The observed sequence ends 3 residues before the CDR3 terminus, with the missing tail filled in from the germline J gene. The V gene is TRBV30, the J gene TRBJ1-1; no clear D. The CDR3 is 13 amino acids. Per the germline V gene, CDR1 is GTSNPN and CDR2 is SVGIG (reference sequence). V lost 4 bases to trimming and J lost 0 bases, with 9 bases between them. CDR3 residues: CAWTRLVNTEAFF. The covered CDR3 bases are TGTGCCTGGACCAGGTTGGTGAACACTGAA.

This clone was recorded at least ten times. The read terminates 3 residues before the CDR3 end, so the remaining end is supplied by the germline J gene. The chain carries TRBV10-1 and TRBJ2-1; 7 nucleotides line up with TRBD2. In germline, CDR1 is WNHNN, CDR2 SYGVQD (reference sequence). This CDR3 is 18 amino acids long. Trimming cost V 2 bases and J 2 bases; bases outside gene matches: 12. The DNA read from the CDR3 is TGCGCCAGCAGTGAGAGGGGATTTGGGGGGGGAGCCTACAATGAG. This sequence encodes CASSERGFGGGAYNE. In full, the CDR3 reads CASSERGFGGGAYNEQFF.

This clone has at least ten counts. The sequence runs out 3 residues before the end of the CDR3; the remainder is reconstructed from the germline J gene. The chain carries TRBV30 and TRBJ1-1; TRBD1 aligns across 7 bases. From germline, CDR1 is GTSNPN and CDR2 SVGIG (reference sequence). Germline trimming cut 0 bases from V and 1 base from J; bases unmatched to any gene: 11. This CDR3 comprises 17 residues. Partial CDR3 DNA: TGTGCCTGGAGTGTACTTTCGGGTAACAGGGGGAACACTGAA. Translated, it gives CAWSVLSGNRGNTE. From start to end, the CDR3 is CAWSVLSGNRGNTEAFF.

This clone occurred a few times. Read sequence stops 3 residues before the CDR3 end, and the germline J gene provides the missing end. V usage is TRBV7-9 and J usage is TRBJ2-5; TRBD2 matches at 9 bases. Unmatched junction bases numbered 4, after V lost 3 bases and J lost 5 bases. This CDR3 region has 14 residues. From germline, CDR1 is SEHNR and CDR2 FQNEAQ (reference sequence). The CDR3 protein is CASSLAGGPETQYF. The sequenced part of the CDR3 DNA is TGTGCCAGCAGCTTGGCGGGGGGGCCGGAGACC.

This clone has at least ten counts. The missing CDR3 end, 3 residues past where the read stops, is filled in from the germline J gene. The chain has TRBV5-6 and TRBJ2-7; D is perhaps TRBD1 (6 bases). The CDR3 loop spans 13 amino acids. Germline assignment: CDR1 SGHDT and CDR2 YYEEEE. V was shortened by 2 bases and J by 2 bases, with 8 bases between the two germline ends. The CDR3: CASSFGQTYEQYF. The covered CDR3 bases are TGTGCCAGCAGCTTCGGACAGACCTACGAG. Variable domain in full (rest from reference TRBV5-6 and TRBJ2-7): DAGVTQSPTHLIKTRGQQVTLRCSPKSGHDTVSWYQQALGQGPQFIFQYYEEEERQRGNFPDRFSGHQFPNYSSELNVNALLLGDSALYLCASSFGQTYEQYFGPGTRLTVT.

This clone was detected ten times or more. The read gets to within 3 residues of the CDR3 end, and the germline J gene fills in the rest. The chain recombines TRBV5-1 with TRBJ2-3, with D perhaps matching TRBD1 (5 bases). V was shortened by 1 base and J by 0 bases, with 6 bases between the two germline ends. CDR3 length: 14 amino acids. Germline V gene lookup returns CDR1 SGHRS and CDR2 YFSETQ. The DNA read from the CDR3 is TGCGCCAGCAGCTTGTGGGGCAGCACAGATACG. This sequence encodes CASSLWGSTDT. The whole CDR3 region reads CASSLWGSTDTQYF.

The table lists this clone with many counts. Here the CDR3 reads CAWAGQGGQPQHF. Partial CDR3 DNA: TGTGCCTGGGCCGGACAGGGGGGGCAGCCC. The V call is TRBV30, the J call TRBJ1-5; 10 nucleotides match TRBD1. The observed sequence ends 3 residues before the CDR3 terminus, with the missing tail filled in from the germline J gene. J gave up 7 bases and V 5 bases, and 5 bases lay outside the gene matches. The CDR3 has 13 amino acids. From germline, CDR1 is GTSNPN and CDR2 SVGIG (reference sequence).

Ten or more counts support this clone. The CDR3 goes on 3 residues after the read ends, and that part is filled in from the germline J gene. This chain links TRBV19 with TRBJ2-3, with 7 positions matching TRBD1. Trimming removed 9 bases from V and 0 bases from J; junction bases left unmatched: 3. Germline loops: CDR1 LNHDA, CDR2 SQIVND (reference sequence). The CDR3 sequence is 13 residues long. The DNA read from the CDR3 is TGTGCCAGCAACAGGGGAAGCACAGATACG. It codes for CASNRGSTDT. The full CDR3 protein is CASNRGSTDTQYF. The full variable domain, in which reference TRBV19 and TRBJ2-3 provide the parts outside the CDR3, is DGGITQSPKYLFRKEGQNVTLSCEQNLNHDAMYWYRQDPGQGLRLIYYSQIVNDFQKGDIAEGYSVSREKKESFPLTVTSAQKNPTAFYLCASNRGSTDTQYFGPGTRLTVL.

This clone has a handful of counts. Sequencing ends 3 residues short of the CDR3 end; the germline J gene provides the rest. The J gene is TRBJ2-2, the V gene TRBV11-3; 7 bases are shared with TRBD2. Trimming took 6 bases from V and 1 from J; bases not matched to a gene: 2. Germline CDR1 is SGHNT and CDR2 is YENEEA. The CDR3 is 14 residues long. The CDR3 loop is CASRAGRNTGELFF. The sequenced part of the CDR3 DNA is TGTGCCAGCAGAGCGGGAAGGAACACCGGGGAG.

This clone is medium-sized (0.01 to 0.1%). The CDR3 end lies 3 residues beyond the end of the read and is filled in from the germline J gene. The V gene is TRBV14, the J gene TRBJ2-7, with TRBD1 matching over 7 bases. CDR3 size: 16 residues. Germline assignment: CDR1 SGHDN and CDR2 FVKESK. The V gene end was trimmed by 2 bases and the J gene end by 4 bases; junction bases not matched to a gene: 11. The sequenced CDR3 bases are TGTGCCAGCAGCCAACGCAAGACAGGGTTCGAGTACGAG. Translated: CASSQRKTGFEYE. The complete CDR3 sequence is CASSQRKTGFEYEQYF.

This clone has at least ten counts. Read data end 3 residues before the CDR3 end; the end is taken from the germline J gene. The chain couples TRBV7-6 to TRBJ2-5; D might be TRBD2 (6 bases). The CDR3 runs to 16 residues. V was shortened by 4 bases and J by 2 bases, with 17 bases between the two germline ends. Germline values: CDR1 SGHVS, CDR2 FNYEAQ. CDR3 amino acids: CASSSGRLVRQETQYF. CDR3 bases read: TGTGCCAGCAGCTCGGGGAGACTAGTAAGACAAGAGACC.

A note on this clone: The sequenced fragment ends 3 residues before the CDR3 boundary, so the rest is inferred from the germline J gene. The chain links TRBV30 to TRBJ2-4; TRBD2 matches 8 bases. CDR1 is GTSNPN, CDR2 SVGIG, per germline (reference sequence). This CDR3 is built from 13 residues. The sequenced CDR3 bases are TGTGCCTTATCAAGCGGGGGCGGCTATGGT. Translation: CALSSGGGYG. The entire CDR3 sequence reads CALSSGGGYGQYF.

At least ten counts were recorded for this clone. The observed sequence ends 3 residues before the CDR3 terminus, with the missing tail filled in from the germline J gene. The V gene is TRBV4-1, the J gene TRBJ1-4; 9 positions agree with TRBD1. Germline CDR1 reads MGHRA; CDR2 reads YSYEKL. Unmatched junction bases numbered 4, after V lost 1 base and J lost 7 bases. This CDR3 has 15 amino acids. The DNA read from the CDR3 is TGCGCCAGCAGCCAAGTGACAGGGGGAGGTGAAAAA. It encodes CASSQVTGGGEK. The complete CDR3 reads CASSQVTGGGEKLFF.

This clone was seen many times. With the read ending 3 residues before the CDR3 end, the germline J gene is used to fill in that end. This rearrangement joins TRBV10-3 to TRBJ2-1, with D perhaps matching TRBD1 (6 bases). The germline V and J ends were trimmed by 0 bases and 0 bases, with 15 bases remaining between them. This CDR3 contains 18 residues. The germline gives CDR1 ENHRY, CDR2 SYGVKD. CDR3 amino acids: CAISESILAGASYNEQFF. The DNA read from the CDR3 is TGTGCCATCAGTGAGTCGATTCTGGCAGGGGCCTCCTACAATGAG.

Regarding this clone: The missing CDR3 end, 3 residues past where the read stops, is filled in from the germline J gene. J is TRBJ1-2 and V is TRBV7-2, with D maybe TRBD1 (5 bases). This CDR3 has 17 amino acids. From germline, CDR1 is SGHTA and CDR2 FQGNSA. The CDR3 bases that were read are TGTGCCAGCAGCTTAGCGGCCGGAGCGGGGGGATTAGGCGAC. This encodes CASSLAAGAGGLGD. The whole CDR3 is CASSLAAGAGGLGDYTF.

This clone was detected ten times or more. The read comes to an end 3 residues before the CDR3 does, leaving the germline J gene to fill in the end. The chain employs TRBV6-4 and TRBJ1-2; perhaps TRBD1 as D (6 bases). Trimming shortened V by 0 bases and J by 3 bases, and 11 bases separated the two germline ends. Germline V gives CDR1 MRHNA, CDR2 SNTAGT. This CDR3 is 15 amino acids long. Here the CDR3 reads CASSDSGGEDYGYTF. CDR3 DNA, as far as it was read: TGTGCCAGCAGTGACTCAGGGGGAGAGGACTATGGC.

This clone was detected many times. The observed sequence ends 3 residues before the CDR3 terminus, with the missing tail filled in from the germline J gene. This rearrangement joins TRBV7-2 to TRBJ1-4; D not resolved. The germline V gene encodes CDR1 SGHTA and CDR2 FQGNSA. V lost 5 bases and J lost 4, with 8 bases in between. This CDR3 is 13 amino acids long. Partial CDR3 DNA: TGTGCCAGCAGCCCCAACAGTAATGAAAAA. This codes for CASSPNSNEK. The CDR3 as a whole reads CASSPNSNEKLFF.

About this clone itself: This probably arose from a read error, given a far larger clone one base away. Read sequence stops 3 residues before the CDR3 end, and the germline J gene provides the missing end. J is TRBJ1-4 and V is TRBV30; 9 bases are a match to TRBD1. The V gene's germline CDR1 is GTSNPN and CDR2 SVGIG (reference sequence). The CDR3 has 16 amino acids. The CDR3 loop is CALSLLSGTGSEKLFF. The sequenced part of the CDR3 DNA is TGTGCCTTGAGTCTACTCTCGGGGACAGGGTCTGAAAAA.

At least ten counts were recorded for this clone. The missing CDR3 end, 3 residues past where the read stops, is filled in from the germline J gene. The V call is TRBV19, the J call TRBJ1-1; D is ambiguous. Germline CDR1 reads LNHDA; CDR2 reads SQIVND (reference sequence). The CDR3 has 14 residues. V lost 3 bases to trimming and J lost 0 bases, with 8 bases between them. The CDR3 region is CASSMGRMNTEAFF. Incomplete CDR3 DNA: TGTGCCAGTAGTATGGGCAGGATGAACACTGAA.

There are many counts of this clone. The observed sequence ends 3 residues before the CDR3 terminus, with the missing tail filled in from the germline J gene. The chain employs TRBV5-1 and TRBJ1-4; 8 bases agree with TRBD1. With V trimmed by 3 bases and J by 8 bases, 9 bases remained unmatched. The CDR3 loop spans 15 amino acids. CDR1 SGHRS and CDR2 YFSETQ come from the germline V gene. The CDR3 here is CASSWGDRPGEKLFF. The part of the CDR3 DNA that was read is TGCGCCAGCAGCTGGGGGGACAGGCCTGGGGAAAAA.

In its sample, this clone was seen many times. The CDR3 goes on 3 residues after the read ends, and that part is filled in from the germline J gene. The chain carries TRBV5-1 and TRBJ2-5; TRBD1 matches at 11 bases. The CDR3 is 13 residues long. Germline loops: CDR1 SGHRS, CDR2 YFSETQ. J was trimmed by 4 bases and V by 7 bases; bases with no gene match: 3. The CDR3 here is CASGQGARETQYF. The part of the CDR3 DNA that was read is TGCGCCAGCGGACAGGGGGCTCGAGAGACC.